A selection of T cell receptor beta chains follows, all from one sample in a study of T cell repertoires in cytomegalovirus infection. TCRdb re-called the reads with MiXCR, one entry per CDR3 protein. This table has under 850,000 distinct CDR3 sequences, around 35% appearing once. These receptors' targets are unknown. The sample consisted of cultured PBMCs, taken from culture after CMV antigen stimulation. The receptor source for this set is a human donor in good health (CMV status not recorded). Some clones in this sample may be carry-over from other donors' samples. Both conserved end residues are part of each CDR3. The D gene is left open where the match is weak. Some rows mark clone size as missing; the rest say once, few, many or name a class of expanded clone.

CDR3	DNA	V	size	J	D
CASKFLRDSKPQHF	TGTGCCAGTAAATTCTTGCGGGACTCAAAGCCCCAGCATTTT	TRBV19	.	TRBJ1-5	.
CASTYSGREGEQYF	TGTGCCAGCACCTACTCAGGGAGGGAGGGCGAGCAGTACTTC	TRBV7-2	few	TRBJ2-7	TRBD2
CSASPPLRREQFF	TGCAGTGCTAGCCCGCCACTCCGCCGGGAGCAGTTCTTC	TRBV20-1	once	TRBJ2-1	.
CSARDRIGSSYEQYF	TGCAGTGCTAGAGATCGCATAGGGAGCTCCTACGAGCAGTACTTC	TRBV20-1	.	TRBJ2-7	.
CASSSYWGADGYTF	TGTGCCAGCAGCTCTTATTGGGGCGCAGATGGCTACACCTTC	TRBV7-6	few	TRBJ1-2	.
CATSSSTSGRHEQYF	TGTGCCACCAGCAGTTCGACTAGCGGGAGGCACGAGCAGTACTTC	TRBV15	few	TRBJ2-7	TRBD2
CAHTPPGAYNEQFF	TGTGCCCACACCCCGCCGGGCGCCTACAATGAGCAGTTCTTC	TRBV6-1	.	TRBJ2-1	.
CASSQDLFGGRGKNIQYF	TGCGCCAGCAGCCAAGACCTTTTTGGGGGCCGGGGCAAAAACATTCAGTACTTC	TRBV4-1	few	TRBJ2-4	.
CASSLDRHSGYTF	TGTGCCAGCAGCCTTGACCGGCACAGTGGCTACACCTTC	TRBV7-6	.	TRBJ1-2	.
CASSLGSGQGAYEQYF	TGTGCCAGCAGCCTAGGGAGCGGACAGGGGGCCTACGAGCAGTACTTC	TRBV7-9	few	TRBJ2-7	TRBD1
CASSHINTEAFF	TGTGCCAGCAGCCACATTAACACTGAAGCTTTCTTT	TRBV7-2	.	TRBJ1-1	.
CATAAPGQGVYGFTF	TGTGCCACCGCCGCCCCGGGACAGGGGGTATATGGCTTCACCTTC	TRBV6-5	.	TRBJ1-2	TRBD1
CACGQGALNEQFF	TGTGCCTGCGGACAGGGGGCTCTTAATGAGCAGTTCTTC	TRBV7-2	.	TRBJ2-1	TRBD1
CASSFDRFMNQPQHF	TGTGCCAGCAGCTTTGACAGGTTCATGAATCAGCCCCAGCATTTT	TRBV7-8	few	TRBJ1-5	.
CASSYGLAGSPGETQYF	TGTGCCAGCAGCTACGGACTAGCGGGGTCTCCAGGGGAGACCCAGTACTTC	TRBV5-4	.	TRBJ2-5	TRBD2
CASMTRGMISYNEQFF	TGTGCCAGCATGACTCGAGGGATGATCTCCTACAATGAGCAGTTCTTC	TRBV6-2/TRBV6-3	.	TRBJ2-1	.
CASSSQRRGNEQYF	TGTGCCAGCAGTTCACAGAGGAGGGGAAACGAGCAGTACTTC	TRBV14	.	TRBJ2-7	.
CASLFGSPQPQYF	TGTGCCAGCCTTTTCGGCTCTCCCCAGCCGCAGTATTTT	TRBV6-1	few	TRBJ2-3	.
CASSYRTNRDTQYF	TGTGCCAGCAGCTACCGGACCAACCGTGATACGCAGTATTTT	TRBV7-2	many	TRBJ2-3	.
CASSEVWLRVGETQYF	TGTGCCAGCAGTGAAGTGTGGCTCAGGGTAGGAGAGACCCAGTACTTC	TRBV6-1	.	TRBJ2-5	.